These 19 T cell receptor beta chains came from one sample sequenced in a study of breast tumors, draining lymph nodes, adjacent tissues. TCRdb reprocessed the multiplex PCR reads via MiXCR and lists one record per CDR3 protein. The sample has 290,000 or so distinct CDR3 sequences, under 35% seen once. Axillary draining lymph nodes of breast cancer patients supplied the node samples. The source material was axillary lymph node tissue. The source is a female donor with breast cancer. Some clones in this sample may be carry-over from other donors' samples.

Notes on this clonotype: The CDR3 does not close with the conserved phenylalanine or tryptophan, likely indicating a read error. V usage is TRBV7-2 and J usage is TRBJ1-5; D is unresolved. The V gene's germline CDR1 is SGHTA and CDR2 FQGNSA. CDR3 length: 14 residues. Trimming cost V 5 bases and J 5 bases, with 13 bases left between them. In DNA form, the CDR3 reads TGTGCCAGCAGCCAGTTGGCTGGGGATCAGCCCCAGCATCTT. Its protein is CASSQLAGDQPQHL.

This sequence joins TRBV12-3 or TRBV12-4 and TRBJ2-3; tentative D call: TRBD2 (6 bases). V lost 5 bases, J lost 1 base, and 28 bases lay in between. The CDR3 runs to 20 residues. The CDR3 region is CASSLNYRDSSGAGTDTQYF. The CDR3 DNA reads TGTGCCAGCAGTCTGAATTACCGGGACTCGAGTGGAGCGGGCACAGATACGCAGTATTTT.

This clonotype showed up many times. The chain uses TRBV4-2 and TRBJ2-5; 9 bases fit TRBD2. This CDR3 region has 16 residues. The V gene's germline CDR1 is LGHNA and CDR2 YNFKEQ. V trimming: 3 bases; J trimming: 5 bases; junction bases outside the gene matches: 10. CDR3 DNA: TGTGCCAGCAGCCAGATGAAATTAGCGGGGGAGGAGACCCAGTACTTC. Its protein product is CASSQMKLAGEETQYF.

J is TRBJ1-5 and V is TRBV2; D is unresolved. The V gene lost 10 bases and the J gene lost 1 base, with 8 bases spanning the gap. Germline assignment: CDR1 SNHLY and CDR2 FYNNEI. This CDR3 is built from 12 residues. The CDR3 region is CAIRTSNQPQHF. In DNA, the CDR3 is TGTGCCATCCGGACGAGCAATCAGCCCCAGCATTTT.

This clonotype was observed at least ten times. The chain couples TRBV10-1 to TRBJ2-1; 12 positions match TRBD2. The germline gives CDR1 WNHNN, CDR2 SYGVQD (reference sequence). The J segment lost 7 bases and the V segment lost 4 bases, leaving 8 bases of the junction unmatched. The CDR3 is 16 residues long. CDR3 nucleotide sequence: TGCGCCAGCAGTGCCCTAGCGGGAGGGCCTTGGAATGAGCAGTTCTTC. Residues: CASSALAGGPWNEQFF.

Of note for this clonotype: A clone one base away is much larger, so this may be a read error. The chain has TRBV10-3 and TRBJ1-6; possibly TRBD1 for D (6 bases). From germline, CDR1 is ENHRY and CDR2 SYGVKD. The CDR3 totals 15 residues. The CDR3: CASSYRQEGNSPFHF. Written as DNA, the CDR3 is TGTGCCAGCAGTTACCGACAGGAGGGAAATTCACCCTTCCACTTT.

This clonotype was found many times. This chain joins TRBV29-1 and TRBJ2-7, with TRBD1 matching 8 bases. Germline V gene lookup returns CDR1 SQVTM and CDR2 ANQGSEA. V was clipped by 0 bases and J by 2 bases; unmatched bases: 6. The CDR3 has 15 amino acids. The CDR3 nucleotides are TGCAGCGTTGAAGATCGAGGGACAGGCACCTACGAGCAGTACTTC. It yields the protein CSVEDRGTGTYEQYF.

The chain couples TRBV12-3 or TRBV12-4 to TRBJ2-5; D gene unclear. The V end was cut by 6 bases, the J end by 7 bases, with 9 bases between. This CDR3 has 11 residues. The CDR3 is CASSRWGTQYF. The CDR3 DNA reads TGTGCCAGCAGCAGATGGGGGACCCAGTACTTC.

In the case of this clonotype: A read error is possible here, since a much larger clone lies one base away. The missing conserved phenylalanine or tryptophan at the end of this CDR3 makes a read error likely. This sequence joins TRBV9 and TRBJ2-7; 11 bases are a match to TRBD2. The CDR3 extends over 16 amino acids. V was clipped by 4 bases and J by 5 bases; unmatched bases: 11. Germline CDR1 and CDR2: SGDLS and YYNGEE. The CDR3 protein is CASSTSTSGRSHEQYL. As DNA, the CDR3 is TGTGCCAGCAGCACCTCTACTAGCGGGAGAAGCCACGAGCAGTACCTC.

This clonotype showed up many times. V usage is TRBV25-1 and J usage is TRBJ1-1; D not resolved. Trimming removed 6 bases at V and 0 bases at J, with 5 bases between. CDR3 length equals 12 residues. Germline CDR1 is MGHDK and CDR2 is SYGVNS. The CDR3, as DNA: TGTGCCAGCAGCGGTGTGAACACTGAAGCTTTCTTT. Protein sequence: CASSGVNTEAFF. Based on the CDR3 plus reference TRBV25-1 and TRBJ1-1, the full variable domain is EADIYQTPRYLVIGTGKKITLECSQTMGHDKMYWYQQDPGMELHLIHYSYGVNSTEKGDLSSESTVSRIRTEHFPLTLESARPSHTSQYLCASSGVNTEAFFGQGTRLTVV.

This clonotype has ten or more counts. The rearrangement links TRBV20-1 to TRBJ2-1, with a possible D match to TRBD2 (7 bases). Germline V gene lookup returns CDR1 DFQATT and CDR2 SNEGSKA (reference sequence). The V and J ends lost 6 bases and 9 bases respectively, with 21 bases between them. This CDR3 has 14 amino acids. CDR3 bases: TGCAGTGCATCCCTTACCGTGGGAGGGGGTGAGCAGTTCTTC. Protein sequence: CSASLTVGGGEQFF.

This clonotype was seen a few times. This may be a read error: a much more frequent sequence differs by one nucleotide. CDR3 nucleotides: TGTGCCAGCAGCTTACTGGGGTTGACCACAGATACGCAGTATTTT. It yields the protein CASSLLGLTTDTQYF. The chain carries TRBV11-2 and TRBJ2-3; D remains unclear. The CDR3 is 15 amino acids. Germline CDR1 and CDR2: SGHAT and FQNNGV. The ends were cut back, 2 bases at V and 2 bases at J, with 11 bases in the middle.

The rearrangement joins TRBV27 to TRBJ2-7; 7 bases line up with TRBD2. TRBJ2-1 explains the end of the DNA better; the J call may be wrong. CDR3 length: 14 amino acids. Germline CDR1 MNHEY, CDR2 SMNVEV (reference sequence). CDR3 in DNA: TGTGCCAGCATCCCAGCGGGGCCCTACAATGAGCAGTTCTTC. It is translated as CASIPAGPYNEQFF.

Worth noting for this clonotype: A junction end diverges from the germline sequence, so it may reflect a read error. The rearrangement joins TRBV27 to TRBJ2-1, with D maybe TRBD2 (6 bases). This CDR3 spans 14 amino acids. The germline V gene has CDR1 MNHEY and CDR2 SMNVEV (reference sequence). In DNA form, the CDR3 reads TGTGCCAGCAGCGGGAGTCTTGGTTACAGTGAGCAGTTCTTC. The encoded protein is CASSGSLGYSEQFF.

This clonotype came up many times. The rearrangement links TRBV10-1 to TRBJ2-5, with TRBD1 identical over 8 bases. J lost 4 bases, V lost 6 bases, and 10 bases had no gene match. This CDR3 has 15 amino acids. Germline loops: CDR1 WNHNN, CDR2 SYGVQD (reference sequence). For the CDR3, the DNA is TGCGCCAGCAGCTCTGACAGGGGCCTTCGAGAGACCCAGTACTTC. It specifies CASSSDRGLRETQYF.

This clonotype was seen ten or more times. This sequence joins TRBV4-3 and TRBJ2-7; no definite D call. V gave up 9 bases and J gave up 0 bases, with 9 bases separating them. Germline-derived CDR1 and CDR2 are LGHNA and YSLEER. The CDR3 has 12 amino acids. CDR3 DNA: TGCGCCAGAGTTAAAAGCTCCTACGAGCAGTACTTC. Protein: CARVKSSYEQYF.

This clonotype was counted many times. DNA for the CDR3: TGCGCCAGCAGCCTGGACAGGGGGCCCAATGAGCAGTTCTTC. Translation gives CASSLDRGPNEQFF. The rearrangement joins TRBV4-3 to TRBJ2-1; TRBD1 matches at 11 bases. With 4 bases clipped from V and 6 bases from J, the junction kept 2 bases outside the gene matches. This CDR3 region has 14 residues. Germline V gene data show CDR1 as LGHNA and CDR2 as YSLEER.

The sample holds many counts of this clonotype. This chain links TRBV9 with TRBJ2-7; 10 bases map to TRBD1. Trimming cost V 3 bases and J 7 bases; bases outside gene matches: 13. The germline CDR1 and CDR2 sequences are SGDLS and YYNGEE. The length of the CDR3 is 16 residues. The DNA of the CDR3 is TGTGCCAGCAGCGCCCCGTCCGGGACAGGGGTAGAGGAGCAGTACTTC. It codes for CASSAPSGTGVEEQYF.

This clonotype was counted at least ten times. The chain couples TRBV15 to TRBJ2-4, with D uncertain. The CDR3 spans 15 residues. Trimming cost V 3 bases and J 0 bases, with 9 bases left between them. Looked up from germline, CDR1 is LNHNV and CDR2 is YYDKDF (reference sequence). This chain's CDR3 is CATSSHGVAKNIQYF. CDR3 bases: TGTGCCACCAGCAGTCATGGGGTAGCCAAAAACATTCAGTACTTC.